This TCR beta chain came from a study of T cells after yellow fever vaccination. Broader study findings: Weaker in magnitude, the secondary response showed a faster peak on day 5 versus 15.

This clonotype has a count of ten or more. Its antigen remains unknown. At one of its ends the junction is not consistent with the germline gene, which may arise from a read error. TCRdb used MiXCR to reprocess the 5' RACE reads, holding one entry per CDR3 protein. The sample records about 120,000 distinct CDR3 sequences, under 9% being singletons. This CDR3 contains 12 residues. The rearrangement links TRBV12-3 or TRBV12-4 to TRBJ2-2, with D possibly TRBD2 on 5 matching bases. This receptor was obtained from a man aged 25-40 years who received the YFV17D yellow fever vaccine. Sample: CD8+ T cells sorted from PBMCs, taken 45 days after the yellow fever booster vaccination. DNA for the CDR3: TGTGCCAGCAGTTTGGAGGATGGGGAGATGTTTTTT. Translation gives CASSLEDGEMFF.